The 11 T cell receptor beta chains in this list originate from one sample, sequenced in a study of OX40 agonist ivuxolimab in advanced cancers. Data came from immunoSEQ multiplex PCR; TCRdb stores just in-frame clones and leaves some out. The sample records around 100,000 clones, 80% to 90% being singletons. This sample comprised CD4+ or CD8+ T cells sorted from blood, obtained in a trial of the OX40 agonist ivuxolimab. The receptor set was obtained from an adult with an advanced solid tumor such as melanoma, head and neck, liver or kidney cancer.

The chain carries TRBV14 and TRBJ2-5; tentative D call: TRBD1 (6 bases). CDR1 and CDR2 from the germline V gene are SGHDN and FVKESK. V lost 4 bases and J lost 5, with 20 bases in between. This CDR3 region has 16 residues. The CDR3 reads CASSRPRTAEEETQYF. CDR3 in DNA: TGTGCCAGCAGCCGGCCGAGGACAGCGGAGGAGGAGACCCAGTACTTC.

The genes are TRBV30 and TRBJ1-2; D not certain. V was trimmed by 3 bases and J by 0 bases, leaving 8 bases between them. This CDR3 is 13 amino acids long. Looked up from germline, CDR1 is GTSNPN and CDR2 is SVGIG (reference sequence). The chain's CDR3 is CAWRQLSNYGYTF. The CDR3 region has the DNA TGTGCCTGGAGACAGCTGTCTAACTATGGCTACACCTTC.

Ten or more counts support this clone. The rearrangement uses TRBV11-3 and TRBJ1-1, with 10 bases fitting TRBD1. After removal of 4 bases from V and 1 base from J, the junction contained 3 bases not matched to a gene. CDR1 SGHNT and CDR2 YENEEA come from the germline V gene. CDR3 length equals 15 residues. The CDR3 reads CASSSRTGGNTEAFF. The DNA of the CDR3 is TGTGCCAGCAGCTCCCGGACAGGGGGGAACACTGAAGCTTTCTTT.

The chain recombines TRBV5-1 with TRBJ1-1, with D hard to call. This CDR3 is 16 amino acids long. V lost 0 bases and J lost 3, with 15 bases in between. Germline loops: CDR1 SGHRS, CDR2 YFSETQ. The CDR3 DNA reads as TGCGCCAGCAGCTTGGTACCCCGGGAGGGTGACACTGAAGCTTTCTTT. Encoded protein: CASSLVPREGDTEAFF.

This clone has just one count. The V gene is TRBV7-2, the J gene TRBJ2-1; a weak D match, TRBD1 (6 bases). Germline CDR1 is SGHTA and CDR2 is FQGNSA. Deletions cut 3 bases from V and 5 bases from J, with 14 bases between. CDR3 length: 15 amino acids. CDR3 amino acids: CASSFPRTAHNEQFF. CDR3 bases: TGTGCCAGCAGCTTCCCTCGGACAGCTCACAATGAGCAGTTCTTC.

The gene calls are TRBV5-1 and TRBJ1-1; the match to TRBD1 covers 11 bases. V shed 4 bases and J 1 base; nucleotides not matched to a gene: 9. Germline-derived CDR1 and CDR2 are SGHRS and YFSETQ. This CDR3 region has 17 residues. The chain's CDR3 is CASSQSRDRGRNTEAFF. CDR3 DNA sequence: TGCGCCAGCAGCCAGTCCCGGGACAGGGGGAGGAACACTGAAGCTTTCTTT.

The chain has TRBV6-6 and TRBJ2-2; 7 bases fit TRBD1. Germline-derived CDR1 and CDR2 are MNHNY and SVGAGI (reference sequence). V was clipped by 5 bases and J by 7 bases; unmatched bases: 10. The CDR3 runs to 15 residues. Here the CDR3 DNA reads TGTGCCAGCAGTCAACAGGGGAGTAGCAACGGGGAGCTGTTTTTT. Protein sequence: CASSQQGSSNGELFF.

The chain uses TRBV10-3 and TRBJ2-7, with 8 bases aligning to TRBD1. The CDR3 is made up of 15 amino acids. V lost 3 bases, J lost 6 bases, and 10 bases stayed unmatched. Germline lookup yields CDR1 ENHRY and CDR2 SYGVKD. The CDR3 here is CAISEGQGGLREQYF. The CDR3 nucleotides read TGTGCCATCAGTGAAGGACAGGGTGGTCTCCGCGAGCAGTACTTC.

The chain employs TRBV7-2 and TRBJ1-5; tentatively, D is TRBD1 (5 bases). The CDR3 runs 12 residues. V lost 3 bases to trimming and J lost 5 bases, with 5 bases between them. The germline V gene encodes CDR1 SGHTA and CDR2 FQGNSA. Here the CDR3 DNA reads TGTGCCAGCAGCTTCAGGGATCAGCCCCAGCATTTT. It encodes CASSFRDQPQHF.

The rearrangement joins TRBV30 to TRBJ2-1, with 11 bases that match TRBD2. Trimming removed 2 bases from V and 3 bases from J; junction bases left unmatched: 6. Per the germline V gene, CDR1 is GTSNPN and CDR2 is SVGIG (reference sequence). This CDR3 comprises 16 residues. The CDR3 loop reads CAWSTPSGRLYNEQFF. CDR3 coding DNA: TGTGCCTGGAGTACCCCTAGCGGGAGGCTCTACAATGAGCAGTTCTTC.

This chain connects TRBV7-2 to TRBJ1-2, with D unclear. Trimming took 5 bases from V and 2 from J, leaving 12 bases between them. The CDR3 is 14 amino acids. The V gene's germline CDR1 is SGHTA and CDR2 FQGNSA. CDR3 in DNA: TGTGCCAGCAGCACCGCGGGCCTGAACTATGGCTACACCTTC. Protein: CASSTAGLNYGYTF. The variable domain in full, with the rest retrieved from reference TRBV7-2 and TRBJ1-2, is GAGVSQSPSNKVTEKGKDVELRCDPISGHTALYWYRQSLGQGLEFLIYFQGNSAPDKSGLPSDRFSAERTGGSVSTLTIQRTQQEDSAVYLCASSTAGLNYGYTFGSGTRLTVV.